These T cell receptor beta chains were read from a single sample in a study of T cell repertoires in cytomegalovirus infection. MiXCR, applied by TCRdb to the reads, yields one record per CDR3 protein. This sample has almost 500,000 distinct CDR3 sequences, with over 9% found just once. The sequenced material came from PBMCs. These receptors originate from a human donor in good health (CMV status not recorded). Some clones in this sample may be carry-over from other donors' samples. The CDR3 runs from the conserved cysteine through the conserved F or W. D genes are given only for firm matches. Clone size is shown for a subset of rows, as once, few, many or a class of expanded clone.

>TRBV7-8|TRBD1|TRBJ1-5|many
CASSLAVGQGKQPQHF
TGTGCCAGCAGCTTAGCAGTGGGACAGGGGAAGCAGCCCCAGCATTTT
>TRBV2|.|TRBJ1-5|many
CASSYIPPGPWDSNQPQHF
TGTGCCAGCAGTTATATACCCCCGGGTCCATGGGATAGCAATCAGCCCCAGCATTTT
>TRBV23-1|.|TRBJ2-1|many
CASSHLREEFYNEQFF
TGCGCCAGCAGTCACCTTAGGGAGGAGTTTTACAATGAGCAGTTCTTC
>TRBV19|TRBD1|TRBJ1-2|many
CASTSMAGQYFYGYTF
TGTGCCAGTACCTCTATGGCGGGACAGTACTTCTATGGCTACACCTTC
>TRBV29-1|TRBD1|TRBJ2-5|once
CSVDLGQGPQETQYF
TGCAGCGTGGACTTGGGACAGGGGCCCCAAGAGACCCAGTACTTC
>TRBV12-3/TRBV12-4|.|TRBJ2-1|many
CASSALASEQFF
TGTGCCAGCAGCGCGTTAGCCAGTGAGCAGTTCTTC
>TRBV7-8|TRBD1|TRBJ2-1|many
CASSPDRGWLEGYNEQFF
TGTGCCAGCAGCCCGGACAGGGGATGGCTGGAGGGTTACAATGAGCAGTTCTTC
>TRBV7-9|.|TRBJ1-1|.
CASSLEASPNTEAFF
TGTGCCAGCAGCTTAGAGGCCAGCCCGAACACTGAAGCTTTCTTT
>TRBV7-2|.|TRBJ1-1|many
CASSPDRSLNTEAFF
TGTGCCAGCAGCCCGGACAGAAGCCTGAACACTGAAGCTTTCTTT
>TRBV6-1|.|TRBJ2-5|many
CASSVQYLETQYF
TGTGCCAGCAGTGTACAGTATCTAGAGACCCAGTACTTC
>TRBV12-3/TRBV12-4|.|TRBJ1-2|many
CASSPLEIFYGYTF
TGTGCCAGCAGTCCCCTTGAGATTTTCTATGGCTACACCTTC
>TRBV23-1|.|TRBJ2-4|many
CASSQSEQGSFLAKNIQYF
TGCGCCAGCAGTCAATCGGAACAGGGAAGTTTTCTAGCCAAAAACATTCAGTACTTC
>TRBV27|TRBD1|TRBJ2-7|.
CASSLRGLATGQAYEQYF
TGTGCCAGCAGTTTAAGGGGGCTGGCGACAGGACAAGCCTACGAGCAGTACTTC
>TRBV5-4|.|TRBJ2-3|many
CASSHQTKNTDTQYF
TGTGCCAGCAGCCACCAGACTAAGAACACAGATACGCAGTATTTT
>TRBV18|.|TRBJ1-5|few
CASSVMENQPQHF
TGTGCCAGCTCAGTCATGGAGAATCAGCCCCAGCATTTT
>TRBV20-1|TRBD2|TRBJ2-7|.
CSARDPSGRSGEQYF
TGCAGTGCTAGAGATCCTAGCGGGAGGTCTGGCGAGCAGTACTTC
>TRBV5-6|.|TRBJ1-2|many
CASSLGPDNYGYTF
TGTGCCAGCAGCTTGGGGCCGGATAACTATGGCTACACCTTC
>TRBV6-5|TRBD1|TRBJ2-3|few
CASSYLGQDTDTQYF
TGTGCCAGCAGTTACCTCGGACAGGACACAGATACGCAGTATTTT
>TRBV20-1|.|TRBJ2-5|.
CSALEETQYF
TGCAGTGCTCTAGAGGAGACCCAGTACTTC
>TRBV6-1|.|TRBJ1-1|many
CASTYRENTEAFF
TGTGCCAGCACCTACAGGGAGAACACTGAAGCTTTCTTT
>TRBV27|.|TRBJ1-2|.
CASSLSAGGGYTF
TGTGCCAGCAGTTTATCTGCAGGAGGCGGCTACACCTTC
>TRBV28|TRBD2|TRBJ2-1|many
CASILSSSGRLNEQFF
TGTGCCAGCATCCTATCATCCAGCGGGAGGTTGAATGAGCAGTTCTTC
>TRBV4-1|.|TRBJ2-3|many
CASSQESLAPTDTQYF
TGCGCCAGCAGCCAAGAGTCCCTAGCACCCACAGATACGCAGTATTTT
>TRBV27|.|TRBJ1-1|many
CASSLGRGQRGRNTEAFF
TGTGCCAGCAGTTTAGGGCGTGGACAGAGGGGACGGAACACTGAAGCTTTCTTT
>TRBV27|TRBD2|TRBJ2-1|few
CASSKGLAGVNEQFF
TGTGCCAGCAGCAAGGGACTAGCGGGAGTGAATGAGCAGTTCTTC
>TRBV18|TRBD2|TRBJ2-5|many
CASSPSSGGRQETQYF
TGTGCCAGCTCACCATCTAGCGGGGGACGGCAAGAGACCCAGTACTTC
>TRBV7-9|TRBD1|TRBJ1-2|many
CASSLAYQGAVGYTF
TGTGCCAGCAGCTTAGCGTACCAGGGGGCTGTGGGCTACACCTTC
>TRBV14|.|TRBJ2-1|few
CASSQGTGGYNEQFF
TGTGCCAGCAGCCAAGGGACCGGTGGATACAATGAGCAGTTCTTC
>TRBV7-2|.|TRBJ2-7|many
CASSLARGYEQYF
TGTGCCAGCAGCTTAGCAAGGGGTTACGAGCAGTACTTC
>TRBV6-1|.|TRBJ2-5|.
CASSPRDNRRTQYF
TGTGCCAGCAGTCCCCGGGACAACCGGAGGACCCAGTACTTC
>TRBV11-1|TRBD1|TRBJ2-7|.
CASSYGQVSSYEQYF
TGTGCCAGCAGCTACGGACAGGTTAGCTCCTACGAGCAGTACTTC
>TRBV28|TRBD1|TRBJ2-7|few
CASQGVGYEQYF
TGTGCCAGCCAGGGGGTCGGCTACGAGCAGTACTTC
>TRBV7-3|TRBD2|TRBJ2-1|many
CASSSLLAGGINEQFF
TGTGCCAGCAGCTCCCTCCTAGCGGGGGGGATCAATGAGCAGTTCTTC
>TRBV11-2|TRBD1|TRBJ1-1|many
CASSSVDRGTEAFF
TGTGCCAGCAGCTCCGTTGACAGGGGCACTGAAGCTTTCTTT
>TRBV2|.|TRBJ1-1|.
CASSPERENTEAFF
TGTGCCAGCAGCCCAGAGAGAGAGAACACTGAAGCTTTCTTT
>TRBV7-8|.|TRBJ2-7|many
CASSLALVYEQYF
TGTGCCAGCAGCCTAGCGTTGGTCTACGAGCAGTACTTC
>TRBV19|.|TRBJ1-5|many
CASSMGARSQPQHF
TGTGCCAGTAGTATGGGAGCGCGCAGTCAGCCCCAGCATTTT
>TRBV12-3/TRBV12-4|TRBD1|TRBJ1-1|many
CASRPDRDTEAFF
TGTGCCAGCAGGCCGGACAGGGACACTGAAGCTTTCTTT
>TRBV6-6|TRBD2|TRBJ2-1|.
CASSPGLAGWNEQFF
TGTGCCAGCAGCCCGGGACTAGCGGGATGGAATGAGCAGTTCTTC
>TRBV27|TRBD1|TRBJ1-2|few
CASRGTGGNYGYTF
TGTGCCAGCAGGGGAACAGGGGGTAACTATGGCTACACCTTC
>TRBV7-8|TRBD2|TRBJ2-1|many
CASSPGLAGGASHEQFF
TGTGCCAGCAGCCCGGGACTAGCGGGAGGGGCCAGTCATGAGCAGTTCTTC